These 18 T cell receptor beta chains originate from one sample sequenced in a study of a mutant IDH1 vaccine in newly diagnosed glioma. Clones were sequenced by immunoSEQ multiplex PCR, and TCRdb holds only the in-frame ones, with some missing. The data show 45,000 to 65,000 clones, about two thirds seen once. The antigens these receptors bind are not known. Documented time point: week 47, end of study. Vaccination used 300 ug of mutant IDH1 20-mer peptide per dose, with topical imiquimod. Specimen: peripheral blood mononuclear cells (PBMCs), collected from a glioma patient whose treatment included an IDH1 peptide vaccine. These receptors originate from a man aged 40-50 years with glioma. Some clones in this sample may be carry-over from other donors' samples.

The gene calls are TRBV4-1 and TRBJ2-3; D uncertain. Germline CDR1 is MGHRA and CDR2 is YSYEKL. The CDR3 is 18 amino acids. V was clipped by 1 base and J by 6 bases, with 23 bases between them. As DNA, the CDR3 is TGCGCCAGCAGCCAAGTCGACATGGGTTTGTTGAATAGGGATACGCAGTATTTT. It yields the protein CASSQVDMGLLNRDTQYF.

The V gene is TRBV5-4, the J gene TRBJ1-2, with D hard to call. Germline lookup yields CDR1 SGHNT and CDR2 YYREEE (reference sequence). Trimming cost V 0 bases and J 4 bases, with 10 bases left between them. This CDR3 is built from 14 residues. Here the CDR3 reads CASSLETGIYGYTF. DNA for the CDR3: TGTGCCAGCAGCTTGGAAACGGGAATCTATGGCTACACCTTC.

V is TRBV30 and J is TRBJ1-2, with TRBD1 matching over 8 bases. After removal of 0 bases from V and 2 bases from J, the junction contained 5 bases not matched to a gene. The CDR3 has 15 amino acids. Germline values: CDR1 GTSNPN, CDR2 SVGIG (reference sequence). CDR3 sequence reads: CAWSVQDRDNYGYTF. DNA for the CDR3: TGTGCCTGGAGTGTACAGGACAGGGACAACTATGGCTACACCTTC.

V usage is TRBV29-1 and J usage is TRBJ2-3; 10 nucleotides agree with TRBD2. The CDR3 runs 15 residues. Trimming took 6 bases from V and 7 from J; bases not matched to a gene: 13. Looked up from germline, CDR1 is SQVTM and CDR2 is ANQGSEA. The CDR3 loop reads CSVAGTSDEINTQYF. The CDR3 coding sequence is TGCAGCGTAGCCGGGACTAGCGACGAGATAAATACGCAGTATTTT.

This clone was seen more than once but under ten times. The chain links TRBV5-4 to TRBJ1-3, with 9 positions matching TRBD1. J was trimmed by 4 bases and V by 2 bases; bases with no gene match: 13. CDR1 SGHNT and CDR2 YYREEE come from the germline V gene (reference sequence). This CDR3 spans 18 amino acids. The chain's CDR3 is CASSLQHRDRVLGNTIYF. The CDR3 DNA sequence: TGTGCCAGCAGCTTACAACACCGGGACAGGGTTTTAGGAAACACCATATATTTT.

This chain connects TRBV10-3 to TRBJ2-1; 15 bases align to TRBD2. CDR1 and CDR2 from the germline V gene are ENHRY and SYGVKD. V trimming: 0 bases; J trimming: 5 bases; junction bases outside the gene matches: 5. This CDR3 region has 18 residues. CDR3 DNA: TGTGCCATCAGTGAGTCGAGGACTAGCGGGGGGGCCGACAATGAGCAGTTCTTC. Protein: CAISESRTSGGADNEQFF.

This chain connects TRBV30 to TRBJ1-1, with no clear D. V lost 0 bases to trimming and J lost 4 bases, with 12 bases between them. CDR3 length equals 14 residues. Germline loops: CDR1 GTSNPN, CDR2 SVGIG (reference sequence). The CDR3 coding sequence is TGTGCCTGGAGTGTACTAGGATACAGCACTGAAGCTTTCTTT. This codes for CAWSVLGYSTEAFF.

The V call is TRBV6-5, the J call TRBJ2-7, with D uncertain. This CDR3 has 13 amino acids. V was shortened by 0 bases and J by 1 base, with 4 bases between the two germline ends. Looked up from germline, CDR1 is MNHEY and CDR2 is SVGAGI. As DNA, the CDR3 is TGTGCCAGCAGTTACTCAGAGTCCTACGAGCAGTACTTC. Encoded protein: CASSYSESYEQYF.

CDR3 protein: CASSTWDSYEQYF. CDR3 nucleotide sequence: TGTGCCAGCAGCACCTGGGACAGCTACGAGCAGTACTTC. This chain joins TRBV5-6 and TRBJ2-7; the match to TRBD1 covers 7 bases. V shed 4 bases, J shed 3 bases, and the junction held 4 bases outside the gene matches. The CDR3 contains 13 residues. The V gene's germline CDR1 is SGHDT and CDR2 YYEEEE.

The DNA for the CDR3 is TGTGCCAGTAGTATAACAGGGACGGTATCCTACGAGCAGTACTTC. Translation: CASSITGTVSYEQYF. This chain connects TRBV19 to TRBJ2-7; D possibly corresponds to TRBD1 (6 bases). Trimming removed 2 bases from V and 1 base from J, with 12 bases in between. Germline CDR1 is LNHDA and CDR2 is SQIVND (reference sequence). The CDR3 sequence is 15 residues long.

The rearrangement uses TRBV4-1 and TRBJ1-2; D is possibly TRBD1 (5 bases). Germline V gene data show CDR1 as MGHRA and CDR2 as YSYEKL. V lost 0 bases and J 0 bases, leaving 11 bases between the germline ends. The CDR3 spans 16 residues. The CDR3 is CASSQEPGTPNYGYTF. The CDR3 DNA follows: TGCGCCAGCAGCCAAGAGCCAGGGACCCCTAACTATGGCTACACCTTC.

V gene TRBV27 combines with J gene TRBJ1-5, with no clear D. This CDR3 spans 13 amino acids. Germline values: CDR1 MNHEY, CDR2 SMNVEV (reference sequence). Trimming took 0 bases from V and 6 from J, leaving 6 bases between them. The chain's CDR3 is CASSLSSSQPQHF. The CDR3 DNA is TGTGCCAGCAGTTTATCTAGTTCTCAGCCCCAGCATTTT.

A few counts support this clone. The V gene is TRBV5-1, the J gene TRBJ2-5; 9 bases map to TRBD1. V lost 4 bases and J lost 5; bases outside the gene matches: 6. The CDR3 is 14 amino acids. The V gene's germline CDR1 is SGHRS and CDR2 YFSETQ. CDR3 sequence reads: CASSTGTGSETQYF. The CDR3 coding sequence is TGCGCCAGCAGCACCGGGACAGGGTCGGAGACCCAGTACTTC.

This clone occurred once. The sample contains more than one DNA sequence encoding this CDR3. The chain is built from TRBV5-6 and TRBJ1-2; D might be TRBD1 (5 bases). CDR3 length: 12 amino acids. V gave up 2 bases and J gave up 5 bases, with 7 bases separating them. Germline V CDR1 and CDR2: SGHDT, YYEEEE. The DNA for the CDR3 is TGTGCCAGCAGCTTTTCAGGGTATGGCTACACCTTC. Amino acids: CASSFSGYGYTF.

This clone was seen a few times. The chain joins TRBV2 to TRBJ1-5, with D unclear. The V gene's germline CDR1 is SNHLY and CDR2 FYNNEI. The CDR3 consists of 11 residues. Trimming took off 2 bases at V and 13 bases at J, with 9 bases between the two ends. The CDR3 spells CASSEQRDQHF. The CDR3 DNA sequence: TGTGCCAGCAGTGAACAGCGTGATCAGCATTTT.

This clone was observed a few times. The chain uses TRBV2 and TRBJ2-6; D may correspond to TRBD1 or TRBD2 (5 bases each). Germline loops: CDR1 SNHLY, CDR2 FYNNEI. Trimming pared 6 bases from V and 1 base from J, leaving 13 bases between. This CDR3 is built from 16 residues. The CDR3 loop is CASSRGDPSGANVLTF. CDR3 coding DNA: TGTGCCAGCAGCAGAGGGGATCCATCTGGGGCCAACGTCCTGACTTTC. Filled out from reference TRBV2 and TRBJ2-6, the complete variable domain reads EPEVTQTPSHQVTQMGQEVILRCVPISNHLYFYWYRQILGQKVEFLVSFYNNEISEKSEIFDDQFSVERPDGSNFTLKIRSTKLEDSAMYFCASSRGDPSGANVLTFGAGSRLTVL.

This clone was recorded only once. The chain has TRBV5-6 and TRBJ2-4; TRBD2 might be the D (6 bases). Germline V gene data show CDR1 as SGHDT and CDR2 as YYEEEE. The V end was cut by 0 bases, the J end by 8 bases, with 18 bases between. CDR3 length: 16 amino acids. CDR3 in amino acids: CASSLGFGGSGDIQYF. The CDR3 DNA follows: TGTGCCAGCAGCTTGGGGTTTGGAGGGAGCGGAGACATTCAGTACTTC.

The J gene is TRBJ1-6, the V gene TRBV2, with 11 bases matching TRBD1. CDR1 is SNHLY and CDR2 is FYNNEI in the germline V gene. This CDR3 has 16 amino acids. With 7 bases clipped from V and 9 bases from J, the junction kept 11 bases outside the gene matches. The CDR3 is CASIRTDRGLSSPLHF. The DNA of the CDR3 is TGTGCCAGCATAAGGACGGACAGGGGGCTTTCTTCACCCCTCCACTTT. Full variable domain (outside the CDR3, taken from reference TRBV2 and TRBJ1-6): EPEVTQTPSHQVTQMGQEVILRCVPISNHLYFYWYRQILGQKVEFLVSFYNNEISEKSEIFDDQFSVERPDGSNFTLKIRSTKLEDSAMYFCASIRTDRGLSSPLHFGNGTRLTVT.